One and the same sample provided the 9 T cell receptor beta chains below, sequenced in a study of CD8+ T cells in alopecia areata. It was cDNA, reverse transcribed from extracted RNA, that served as the sequencing template. Clones were sequenced by immunoSEQ multiplex PCR, and TCRdb holds only the in-frame ones, with some missing. The sample lists roughly 100,000 clones, approximately 60% occurring once. The sample taken for sequencing was CD4+ T cells sorted from blood. The receptors derive from a human donor in good health.

This clone was detected a few times. This chain joins TRBV28 and TRBJ2-4, with TRBD1 as a possible D gene (6 bases). The CDR3 covers 14 residues. The V gene's germline CDR1 is MDHEN and CDR2 SYDVKM. The V end lost 5 bases, the J end lost 7 bases, and 15 bases lay between the germline ends. The CDR3 spells CASSPHREGNIQYF. In nucleotides, the CDR3 is TGTGCCAGCAGTCCCCACAGGGAAGGTAACATTCAGTACTTC.

The chain links TRBV7-9 to TRBJ1-4, with D possibly TRBD1 on 6 matching bases. V lost 5 bases, J lost 8 bases, and 15 bases lay in between. This CDR3 is built from 14 residues. CDR1 and CDR2 (germline): SEHNR, FQNEAQ (reference sequence). CDR3 nucleotides: TGTGCCAGCAGCCCCCAGGGACACCGGGAAAAACTGTTTTTT. It yields the protein CASSPQGHREKLFF.

V and J are TRBV15 and TRBJ2-7; TRBD1 aligns across 7 bases. The length of the CDR3 is 16 residues. J was trimmed by 0 bases and V by 3 bases; bases with no gene match: 8. Germline V CDR1 and CDR2: LNHNV, YYDKDF (reference sequence). The chain's CDR3 is CATSSGQVGISYEQYF. CDR3 in DNA: TGTGCCACCAGCAGTGGACAGGTCGGTATCTCCTACGAGCAGTACTTC.

The chain couples TRBV30 to TRBJ2-5; TRBD2 aligns across 12 bases. J lost 5 bases, V lost 2 bases, and 9 bases had no gene match. Germline lookup yields CDR1 GTSNPN and CDR2 SVGIG (reference sequence). The CDR3 covers 16 residues. CDR3 DNA sequence: TGTGCCTGGAGTCGTCTAGCGGGGGGGCCCGTGGAGACCCAGTACTTC. It specifies CAWSRLAGGPVETQYF.

J is TRBJ1-2 and V is TRBV18; 8 bases are shared with TRBD1. The CDR3 contains 16 residues. Per germline, CDR1 KGHSH and CDR2 LQKENI. V lost 2 bases, J lost 7 bases, and 12 bases stayed unmatched. CDR3 bases: TGTGCCAGCTCACCAACGAGTGGACAGGGCACTGGTGGCTACACCTTC. The encoded protein is CASSPTSGQGTGGYTF.

The chain combines TRBV6-5 with TRBJ2-3; either TRBD1 or TRBD2 may supply D (6 bases each). Between the trimmed V and J ends, which lost 7 bases and 12 bases, there was a span of 17 bases. Germline V gene sequence: CDR1 MNHEY, CDR2 SVGAGI. The CDR3 contains 12 residues. CDR3 bases: TGTGCCAGCACCGGGGGCGACCTCAAACAGTATTTT. It codes for CASTGGDLKQYF.

The chain joins TRBV7-9 to TRBJ1-4, with D hard to call. In germline, CDR1 is SEHNR, CDR2 FQNEAQ (reference sequence). V lost 1 base and J 8 bases, leaving 11 bases between the germline ends. The length of the CDR3 is 14 residues. The CDR3: CASSLVSGPEKLFF. DNA for the CDR3: TGTGCCAGCAGCTTAGTGTCTGGGCCAGAAAAACTGTTTTTT.

The chain combines TRBV4-1 with TRBJ1-2, with TRBD1 as a possible D gene (6 bases). Trimming removed 2 bases at V and 4 bases at J, with 11 bases between. The CDR3 is made up of 14 amino acids. Germline-derived CDR1 and CDR2 are MGHRA and YSYEKL. The CDR3 DNA reads TGCGCCAGCAGCCAAACAGGGTCCCTCTATGGCTACACCTTC. Its protein is CASSQTGSLYGYTF.

This clone showed up just a few times. V gene TRBV2 combines with J gene TRBJ2-5; no clear D. From germline, CDR1 is SNHLY and CDR2 FYNNEI. The CDR3 has 10 residues. V lost 6 bases and J lost 5, with 4 bases in between. CDR3 bases: TGTGCCAGCAGGGTGGAGACCCAGTACTTC. Amino acids: CASRVETQYF.